The sequence of this TCR beta chain was determined in a study of shared clonotypes between healthy human individuals. General study findings and limits: Donor clonotype sharing was expected to depend on sequencing depth.

For this clone: What it recognizes is unknown.

Only Caucasian adults living in Nashville, Tennessee served as donors. Some clones are missing from TCRdb's copy, which holds only in-frame ones; the method was immunoSEQ multiplex PCR. The data contain about half a million clones, 75% to 85% of them singletons. V was pared by 0 bases and J by 6 bases, with 9 bases of the junction left unmatched. This CDR3 comprises 17 residues. The germline V gene encodes CDR1 SGHNT and CDR2 YENEEA. Sequencing input: PBMCs. The chain uses TRBV11-3 and TRBJ2-7, with 12 bases matching TRBD2. The TCR comes from a woman aged 40-49 years in good health. Some clones in this sample may be carry-over from other donors' samples. The CDR3 region is CASSLDLRLAGVCEQYF. In nucleotides, the CDR3 is TGTGCCAGCAGCTTAGATTTGAGACTAGCGGGAGTCTGCGAGCAGTACTTC.